Listed here are 21 T cell receptor beta chains from one sample, sequenced in a study of T cell responses to AZD1222 COVID-19 vaccine. Assay used: immunoSEQ multiplex PCR; TCRdb lists only in-frame clones, some missing. The sample holds tens of thousands of clones; 80% to 85% are singletons and the top ten take around 6.6%. The input for sequencing was peripheral blood, taken on day 0 of AZD1222 vaccination. The receptors come from an adult in good health.

The chain carries TRBV9 and TRBJ1-1; 8 bases agree with TRBD1. The CDR3 extends over 14 amino acids. Germline lookup yields CDR1 SGDLS and CDR2 YYNGEE. Trimming at V came to 4 bases and at J to 1 base, leaving 3 bases not matched to a gene. The CDR3 reads CASSIDRGNTEAFF. DNA of the CDR3: TGTGCCAGCAGCATCGACAGGGGGAACACTGAAGCTTTCTTT. Drawing the rest from reference TRBV9 and TRBJ1-1, the complete variable domain is DSGVTQTPKHLITATGQRVTLRCSPRSGDLSVYWYQQSLDQGLQFLIQYYNGEERAKGNILERFSAQQFPDLHSELNLSSLELGDSALYFCASSIDRGNTEAFFGQGTRLTVV.

The chain couples TRBV11-2 to TRBJ2-7, with D tentatively TRBD1 or TRBD2 (6 bases each). CDR1 SGHAT and CDR2 FQNNGV come from the germline V gene. This CDR3 region has 13 residues. Trimming took 1 base from V and 6 from J, leaving 10 bases between them. CDR3 protein: CASSLVGGAEQYF. The CDR3 DNA reads TGTGCCAGCAGCTTAGTCGGGGGCGCCGAGCAGTACTTC.

The rearrangement joins TRBV27 to TRBJ1-2; perhaps TRBD1 as D (6 bases). The CDR3 is 14 residues long. Trimming took 2 bases from V and 6 from J, leaving 13 bases between them. Looked up from germline, CDR1 is MNHEY and CDR2 is SMNVEV (reference sequence). The CDR3: CASSLVGGGDGYTF. Written as DNA, the CDR3 is TGTGCCAGCAGTTTAGTAGGGGGTGGGGATGGCTACACCTTC.

Here the CDR3 reads CATSDTRGSNQPQHF. The CDR3 region has the DNA TGTGCCACCAGTGATACAAGGGGTAGCAATCAGCCCCAGCATTTT. J is TRBJ1-5 and V is TRBV24-1; D is perhaps TRBD1 (5 bases). The V gene lost 3 bases and the J gene lost 0 bases, with 8 bases spanning the gap. The germline CDR1 and CDR2 sequences are KGHDR and SFDVKD. The CDR3 is 15 amino acids.

The sample holds one count of this clone. The gene calls are TRBV6-5 and TRBJ2-3; D not certain. The CDR3 is made up of 12 amino acids. In germline, CDR1 is MNHEY, CDR2 SVGAGI. Trimming cost V 1 base and J 5 bases, with 4 bases left between them. The CDR3 region has the DNA TGTGCCAGCAGTTACTACGGAGATACGCAGTATTTT. Its translation is CASSYYGDTQYF.

This clone was seen at least ten times. V is TRBV6-5 and J is TRBJ1-6; D call uncertain. The CDR3 extends over 13 amino acids. V dropped 8 bases and J dropped 0 bases, with 5 bases sitting between them. Germline CDR1 reads MNHEY; CDR2 reads SVGAGI. CDR3 residues: CASYSSYNSPLHF. The CDR3 nucleotides are TGTGCCAGCTACAGCTCCTATAATTCACCCCTCCACTTT.

J is TRBJ1-5 and V is TRBV4-2; D is possibly TRBD1 (6 bases). The CDR3 has 14 amino acids. V lost 3 bases and J lost 7, with 13 bases in between. Germline lookup yields CDR1 LGHNA and CDR2 YNFKEQ. The CDR3 DNA reads TGTGCCAGCAGCCAGGGCAGGGGAGGACAGCCCCAGCATTTT. As protein: CASSQGRGGQPQHF.

V is TRBV5-1 and J is TRBJ2-2; the D gene is possibly TRBD1 (5 bases). The germline CDR1 and CDR2 sequences are SGHRS and YFSETQ. V was clipped by 4 bases and J by 0 bases, with 10 bases between them. CDR3 length: 15 residues. The CDR3 DNA is TGCGCCAGCAGCCCGGACATTCCGAACACCGGGGAGCTGTTTTTT. This gives the protein CASSPDIPNTGELFF.

V and J are TRBV30 and TRBJ1-1; the D is unclear. The CDR3 totals 13 residues. Trimming cost V 0 bases and J 4 bases, with 9 bases left between them. The germline CDR1 and CDR2 sequences are GTSNPN and SVGIG (reference sequence). CDR3 coding DNA: TGTGCCTGGAGTGTAGTTGGGAGCACTGAAGCTTTCTTT. Translation: CAWSVVGSTEAFF.

V gene TRBV7-9 combines with J gene TRBJ1-2; D remains ambiguous. CDR1 and CDR2 (germline): SEHNR, FQNEAQ (reference sequence). Trimming removed 1 base from V and 7 bases from J, with 10 bases in between. This CDR3 spans 13 amino acids. The CDR3, as DNA: TGTGCCAGCAGCTTAGTATCGGTTTCTGGCTACACCTTC. Amino acids: CASSLVSVSGYTF.

The chain links TRBV12-3 or TRBV12-4 to TRBJ1-1; possible D gene TRBD1, 5 bases. This CDR3 is 13 amino acids long. The V gene lost 3 bases and the J gene lost 4 bases, with 9 bases spanning the gap. CDR3 DNA sequence: TGTGCCAGCAGTTTTGTGGGGGGCACTGAAGCTTTCTTT. Amino acids: CASSFVGGTEAFF.

J is TRBJ2-7 and V is TRBV5-1; the D gene could be TRBD1 or TRBD2 (5 bases each). Trimming took off 1 base at V and 9 bases at J, with 20 bases between the two ends. Germline CDR1 is SGHRS and CDR2 is YFSETQ. The CDR3 is 15 amino acids. CDR3 coding DNA: TGCGCCAGCAGCTTGTATCCGGGGACCTCGGCGGGGCAGTACTTC. Its translation: CASSLYPGTSAGQYF. Drawing the rest from reference TRBV5-1 and TRBJ2-7, the complete variable domain is KAGVTQTPRYLIKTRGQQVTLSCSPISGHRSVSWYQQTPGQGLQFLFEYFSETQRNKGNFPGRFSGRQFSNSRSEMNVSTLELGDSALYLCASSLYPGTSAGQYFGPGTRLTVT.

The chain recombines TRBV9 with TRBJ2-7; 15 bases map to TRBD2. Germline V CDR1 and CDR2: SGDLS, YYNGEE. This CDR3 is built from 16 residues. The V and J ends lost 4 bases and 4 bases, in that order; junction bases with no gene match: 6. The CDR3 DNA is TGTGCCAGCAGCCCAGGACTAGCGGGGGGGTCGTACGAGCAGTACTTC. Residues: CASSPGLAGGSYEQYF.

A single count supports this clone. The rearrangement uses TRBV4-2 and TRBJ1-1; 9 bases line up with TRBD1. The CDR3 totals 16 residues. With 5 bases clipped from V and 1 base from J, the junction kept 8 bases outside the gene matches. Germline-derived CDR1 and CDR2 are LGHNA and YNFKEQ. The CDR3, as DNA: TGTGCCAGCAGCAAAAGAGAGGGACAGGGGAACACTGAAGCTTTCTTT. Translating it yields CASSKREGQGNTEAFF.

The rearrangement joins TRBV9 to TRBJ1-2; D is possibly TRBD1 (6 bases). The germline gives CDR1 SGDLS, CDR2 YYNGEE. This CDR3 has 14 amino acids. V shed 0 bases and J shed 7 bases, with 13 bases lying between them. CDR3 DNA: TGTGCCAGCAGCGTAGCGGCAGGGGATGGTGGCTACACCTTC. It is translated as CASSVAAGDGGYTF.

The chain joins TRBV6-2 or TRBV6-3 to TRBJ1-1; possible D gene TRBD1, 5 bases. CDR3 size: 14 residues. V lost 2 bases and J 5 bases, leaving 12 bases between the germline ends. Germline-derived CDR1 and CDR2 are MNHEY and SVGEGT. Written as DNA, the CDR3 is TGTGCCAGCAGTTACGGGGGGGAATGGACTGAAGCTTTCTTT. Amino acid sequence: CASSYGGEWTEAFF.

This clone was seen a handful of times. The junction departs from germline at one end; a sequencing error may be responsible. The genes are TRBV19 and TRBJ1-6, with D possibly TRBD1 on 6 matching bases. From germline, CDR1 is LNHDA and CDR2 SQIVND (reference sequence). The CDR3 contains 13 residues. Written as DNA, the CDR3 is TGTGCCAGTAGTATCGGGAAGGGGGGGCCTCCGGAGTTT. Translating it yields CASSIGKGGPPEF.

This rearrangement joins TRBV27 to TRBJ1-2, with D unclear. Looked up from germline, CDR1 is MNHEY and CDR2 is SMNVEV (reference sequence). The CDR3 is 16 amino acids. Trimming cost V 1 base and J 4 bases, with 16 bases left between them. The CDR3 DNA is TGTGCCAGCAGTTTATTGGCATCCCTCAGTGGCTATGGCTACACCTTC. Protein sequence: CASSLLASLSGYGYTF.

V usage is TRBV28 and J usage is TRBJ2-3; no clear D gene. The length of the CDR3 is 19 residues. Germline V gene lookup returns CDR1 MDHEN and CDR2 SYDVKM. Trimming pared 5 bases from V and 3 bases from J, leaving 27 bases between. CDR3 loop: CASSPRRWTAAERTDTQYF. The CDR3 DNA reads as TGTGCCAGCAGTCCCAGACGGTGGACGGCTGCGGAGAGAACAGATACGCAGTATTTT.

The V gene is TRBV18, the J gene TRBJ1-5, with 7 nucleotides matching TRBD1. Looked up from germline, CDR1 is KGHSH and CDR2 is LQKENI. After removal of 2 bases from V and 7 bases from J, the junction contained 8 bases not matched to a gene. The CDR3 covers 15 residues. CDR3 sequence: CASSPTGVVDQPQHF. The CDR3 DNA reads TGTGCCAGCTCACCAACAGGGGTAGTAGACCAGCCCCAGCATTTT.

V and J are TRBV5-4 and TRBJ1-2; D gene unclear. CDR1 is SGHNT and CDR2 is YYREEE in the germline V gene (reference sequence). The CDR3 is 13 amino acids. V was clipped by 7 bases and J by 4 bases, with 14 bases between them. Here the CDR3 DNA reads TGTGCCAGCCGGCCGGCGGGTTCCTATGGCTACACCTTC. Its translation is CASRPAGSYGYTF.